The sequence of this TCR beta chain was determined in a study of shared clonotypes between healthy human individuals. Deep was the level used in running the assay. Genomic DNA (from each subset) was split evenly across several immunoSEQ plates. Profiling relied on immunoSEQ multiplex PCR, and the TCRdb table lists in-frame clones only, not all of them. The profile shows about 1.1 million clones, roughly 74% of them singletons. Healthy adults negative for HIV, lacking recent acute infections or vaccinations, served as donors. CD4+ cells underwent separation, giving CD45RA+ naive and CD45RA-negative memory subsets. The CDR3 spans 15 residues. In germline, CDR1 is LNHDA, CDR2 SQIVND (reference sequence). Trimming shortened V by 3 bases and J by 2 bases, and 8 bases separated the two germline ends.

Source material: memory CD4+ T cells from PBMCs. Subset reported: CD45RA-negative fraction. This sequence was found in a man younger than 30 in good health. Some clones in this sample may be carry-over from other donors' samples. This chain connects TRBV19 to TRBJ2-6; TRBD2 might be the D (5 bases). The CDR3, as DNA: TGTGCCAGTAGTATCACGCGGGCTGGGGCCAACGTCCTGACTTTC. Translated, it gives CASSITRAGANVLTF.